This T cell receptor (beta chain) originates from a study of blood T cell repertoires in COVID-19. At the level of the study: From the United States, Italy and Spain came samples of acute and convalescent COVID-19.

Trimming cost V 6 bases and J 7 bases, with 13 bases left between them. Germline V gives CDR1 WSHSY, CDR2 SAAADI. This CDR3 comprises 13 residues. The method was immunoSEQ multiplex PCR; TCRdb's version includes in-frame clones alone and lacks a portion of them. The repertoire holds approximately 100,000 clones, with 75% to 90% as singletons. The sequenced sample consisted of peripheral blood. This TCR was sampled from a human donor with acute or convalescent COVID-19. The donor label of this sample is uncertain. The V call is TRBV10-2, the J call TRBJ2-1, with a possible D match to TRBD1 (8 bases). Here the CDR3 reads CASSGQGGNEQFF. CDR3 in DNA: TGCGCCAGCAGCGGACAGGGAGGGAATGAGCAGTTCTTC.